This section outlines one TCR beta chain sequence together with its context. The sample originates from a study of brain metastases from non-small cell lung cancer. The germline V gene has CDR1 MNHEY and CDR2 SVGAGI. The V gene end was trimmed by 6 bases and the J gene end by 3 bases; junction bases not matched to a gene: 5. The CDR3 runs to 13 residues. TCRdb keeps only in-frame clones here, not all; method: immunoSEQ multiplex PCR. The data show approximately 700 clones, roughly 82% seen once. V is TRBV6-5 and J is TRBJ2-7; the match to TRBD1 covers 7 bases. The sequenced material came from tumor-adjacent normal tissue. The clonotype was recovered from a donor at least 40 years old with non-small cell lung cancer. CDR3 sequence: CASRRQGDYEQYF. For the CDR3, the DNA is TGTGCCAGCAGACGACAGGGAGACTACGAGCAGTACTTC.